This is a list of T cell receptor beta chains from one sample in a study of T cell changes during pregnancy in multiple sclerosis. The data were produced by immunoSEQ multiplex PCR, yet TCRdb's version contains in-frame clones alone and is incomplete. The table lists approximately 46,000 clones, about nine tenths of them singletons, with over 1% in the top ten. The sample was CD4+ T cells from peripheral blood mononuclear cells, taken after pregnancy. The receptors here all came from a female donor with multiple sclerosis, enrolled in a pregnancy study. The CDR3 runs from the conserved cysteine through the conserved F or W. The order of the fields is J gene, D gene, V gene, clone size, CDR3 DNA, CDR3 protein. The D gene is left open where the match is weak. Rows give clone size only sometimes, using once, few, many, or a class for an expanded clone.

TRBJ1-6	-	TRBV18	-	TGTGCCAGCTCACCAGGGGAGACGGATTCACCCCTCCACTTT	CASSPGETDSPLHF
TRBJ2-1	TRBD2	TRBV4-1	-	TGCGCCAGCAGCCAAGCTAGCGGGCCACTTCGGGATGAGCAGTTCTTC	CASSQASGPLRDEQFF
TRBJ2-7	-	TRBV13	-	TGTGCCAGCAGCGGCAAGGCGGGGGCCGGAGACGAGCAGTACTTC	CASSGKAGAGDEQYF
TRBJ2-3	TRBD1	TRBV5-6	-	TGTGCCAGCACCCCAGGGGGCTCGCGAGATACGCAGTATTTT	CASTPGGSRDTQYF
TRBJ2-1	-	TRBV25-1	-	TGTGCCAGCAGTGAACTCACGGCTCCTAGTCGAAATGAGCAGTTCTTC	CASSELTAPSRNEQFF
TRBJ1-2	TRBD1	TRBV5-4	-	TGTGCCAGCAGCTTTCCCGGGACAGGACGGGGCTACACCTTC	CASSFPGTGRGYTF
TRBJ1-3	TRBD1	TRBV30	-	TGTGCCTGGGACAGGGGAGATGTGAACACCATATATTTT	CAWDRGDVNTIYF
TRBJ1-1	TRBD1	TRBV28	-	TGTGCCAGCAGTATTCAGGGGGTCCGGAACACTGAAGCTTTCTTT	CASSIQGVRNTEAFF
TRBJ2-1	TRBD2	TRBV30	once	TGTGCCTGGAGACTAGCGGGGCAATACAATGAGCAGTTCTTC	CAWRLAGQYNEQFF
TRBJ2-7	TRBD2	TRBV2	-	TGTGCCAGCTCCGTTTATTCGCGGGAGCTCCGCGAGCAGTACTTC	CASSVYSRELREQYF
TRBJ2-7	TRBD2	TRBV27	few	TGTGCCAGCAGTCCCTCTAGCGGGACTCAATACTACGAGCAGTACTTC	CASSPSSGTQYYEQYF
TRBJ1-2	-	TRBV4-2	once	TGTGCCAGCAGCCAAGATTCGGTCGAGGGCTACACCTTC	CASSQDSVEGYTF
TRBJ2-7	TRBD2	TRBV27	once	TGTGCCAGCAGTTTCCGACCATTAGCGGGAGGTGTGGACGAGCAGTACTTC	CASSFRPLAGGVDEQYF
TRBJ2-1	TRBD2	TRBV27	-	TGTGCCAGCAGTTTGTGGGAGGGCCTCGGTGAGCAGTTCTTC	CASSLWEGLGEQFF
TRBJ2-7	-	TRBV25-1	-	TGTGCCAGCAGTGACTTTTCTATATCCTACGAGCAGTACTTC	CASSDFSISYEQYF
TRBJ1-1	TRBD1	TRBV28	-	TGTGCCAGCGGTGGGACAGGGGCGACGAACACTGAAGCTTTCTTT	CASGGTGATNTEAFF
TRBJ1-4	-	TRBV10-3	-	TGTGCCATCAGTGGACAGATTGCAACTAATGAAAAACTGTTTTTT	CAISGQIATNEKLFF
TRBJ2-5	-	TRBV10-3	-	TGTGCCATCAGTGACAGGGGTGGGGAGACCCAGTACTTC	CAISDRGGETQYF
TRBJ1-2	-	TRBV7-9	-	TGTGCCAGCACCTGGGGGGGGCTCGACTATGGCTACACCTTC	CASTWGGLDYGYTF
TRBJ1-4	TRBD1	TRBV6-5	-	TGTGCCAGCAGTTCTAGGACAGGGCGATTTAATGAAAAACTGTTTTTT	CASSSRTGRFNEKLFF
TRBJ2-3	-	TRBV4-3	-	TGCGCCAGCAGCCAAGGCCGCCGCGGTGGAGGGATTGTCACAGATACGCAGTATTTT	CASSQGRRGGGIVTDTQYF
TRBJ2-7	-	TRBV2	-	TGTGCCAGCAGTCGACCGACAGGCCTCTCCTACGAGCAGTACTTC	CASSRPTGLSYEQYF
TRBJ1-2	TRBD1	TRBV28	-	TGTGCCAGCAGATCAAACCCCCGGGACAGCTATGGCTACACCTTC	CASRSNPRDSYGYTF
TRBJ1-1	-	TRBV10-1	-	TGCGCCAGCAGCCTATCCAGGGAGGGCACTGAAGCTTTCTTT	CASSLSREGTEAFF
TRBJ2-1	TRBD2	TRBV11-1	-	TGTGCCAGCAGTCCTAGCGGGCATTCGACCTACAATGAGCAGTTCTTC	CASSPSGHSTYNEQFF
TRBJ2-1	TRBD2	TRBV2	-	TGTGCCAGCAGTGAACTAGCGGGGGGATACAATGAGCAGTTCTTC	CASSELAGGYNEQFF
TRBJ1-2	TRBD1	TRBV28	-	TGTGCCAGCAGTTACGGACAGGGGGTCTATGGCTACACCTTC	CASSYGQGVYGYTF
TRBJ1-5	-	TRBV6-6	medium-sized	TGTGCCAGCAGTGACGACAGGTTCTTCAATCAGCCCCAGCATTTT	CASSDDRFFNQPQHF
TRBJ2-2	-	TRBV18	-	TGTGCCAGCTCACCACGACAGGACACCGGGGAGCTGTTTTTT	CASSPRQDTGELFF
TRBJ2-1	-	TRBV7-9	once	TGTGCCAGCAGCCACCAGGCGGGAACTCTTATCTACAATGAGCAGTTCTTC	CASSHQAGTLIYNEQFF
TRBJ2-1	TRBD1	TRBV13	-	TGTGCCAGCAGCCTGCCGAGGACAGGGGCAGGCGAGCAGTTCTTC	CASSLPRTGAGEQFF
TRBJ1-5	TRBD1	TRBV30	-	TGTGCCTGGGCGGGACAGGGGGCTGGCAATCAGCCCCAGCATTTT	CAWAGQGAGNQPQHF
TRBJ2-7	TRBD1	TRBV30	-	TGTGCCTGGAGTGGATTGGGACAGGGCTCCTACGAGCAGTACTTC	CAWSGLGQGSYEQYF
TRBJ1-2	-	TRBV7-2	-	TGTGCCAGCAGCTTATATGCGGCCAGGGGCAATGGCTACACCTTC	CASSLYAARGNGYTF
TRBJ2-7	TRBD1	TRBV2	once	TGTGCCAGCAGTGACGCAGTGGCAGGGGGTTGGTACGAGCAGTACTTC	CASSDAVAGGWYEQYF
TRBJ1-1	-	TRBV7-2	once	TGTGCCAGCAGCCCGAACGGACTGGACACTGAAGCTTTCTTT	CASSPNGLDTEAFF
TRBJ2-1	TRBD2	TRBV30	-	TGTGCCTGGACGGGGGGTACTGAGCAGTTCTTC	CAWTGGTEQFF
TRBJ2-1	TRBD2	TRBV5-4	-	TGTGCCAGCAGCTTGTCCGGGACTACCTACTACAATGAGCAGTTCTTC	CASSLSGTTYYNEQFF
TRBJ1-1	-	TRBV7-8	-	TGTGCCAGCAGCCCGCCTTCATTTACCGGTGAAGCTTTCTTT	CASSPPSFTGEAFF
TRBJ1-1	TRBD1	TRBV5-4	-	TGTGCCAGCAGCCCGTCCGGACCGTCCAGGGGGTCGACTGAAGCTTTCTTT	CASSPSGPSRGSTEAFF
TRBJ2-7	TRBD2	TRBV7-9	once	TGTGCCAGCAGCTTAGTAGCGGGAGCCTACGAGCAGTACTTC	CASSLVAGAYEQYF
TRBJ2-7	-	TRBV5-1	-	TGCGCCAGCAGCTTCGACAGCTACGAGCAGTACTTC	CASSFDSYEQYF
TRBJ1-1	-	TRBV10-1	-	TGCGCCAGCAGTGAGTCAACAGGGATAAGGATTTACACTGAAGCTTTCTTT	CASSESTGIRIYTEAFF
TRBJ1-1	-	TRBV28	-	TGTGCCAGCAGTCCCCACACACAGGGACCGAACACTGAAGCTTTCTTT	CASSPHTQGPNTEAFF
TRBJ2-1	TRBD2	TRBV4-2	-	TGTGCCAGCAGCCAAGGTTTTTTCGTGGGACTAGCGGACATACCAAGCTCCTACAATGAGCAGTTCTTC	CASSQGFFVGLADIPSSYNEQFF
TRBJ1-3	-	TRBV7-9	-	TGTGCCAGCAGCTCGGGACACGGAAACACCATATATTTT	CASSSGHGNTIYF
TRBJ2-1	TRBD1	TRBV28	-	TGTGCCAGCGGGACAGCATACAATGAGCAGTTCTTC	CASGTAYNEQFF
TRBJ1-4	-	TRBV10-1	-	TGCGCCAGCAGTCCGGGACAAGGGCATGAAAAACTGTTTTTT	CASSPGQGHEKLFF
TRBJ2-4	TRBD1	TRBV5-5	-	TGTGCCAGCAGAAGCACAGGGGTGACCAAAAACATTCAGTACTTC	CASRSTGVTKNIQYF
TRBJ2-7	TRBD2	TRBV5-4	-	TGTGCCAGCAGCTTCCCTAGCGGGAGAGTGGGAGAGCAGTACTTC	CASSFPSGRVGEQYF
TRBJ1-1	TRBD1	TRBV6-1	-	TGTGCCAGCAGTGAAGCCGGACAGGGGAGGACTGAAGCTTTCTTT	CASSEAGQGRTEAFF
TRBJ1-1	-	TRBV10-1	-	TGCGCCACCACTAAGGGGATGAACACTGAAGCTTTCTTT	CATTKGMNTEAFF
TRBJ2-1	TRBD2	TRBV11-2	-	TGTGCCAGCAGCTCTAGCGGGTGGAACTACAATGAGCAGTTCTTC	CASSSSGWNYNEQFF